There are a few counts of the clone carrying this T cell receptor beta chain. The target antigen is unknown. Germline lookup yields CDR1 MDHEN and CDR2 SYDVKM. CDR3 size: 13 residues. V was clipped by 7 bases and J by 2 bases, with 8 bases between them. The sequencing depth, 1 in 200,000 to 1 in 1 million T cells, was the target. The data were produced by immunoSEQ multiplex PCR, yet TCRdb's version contains in-frame clones alone and is incomplete. The sample comprises about 15,000 clones, roughly 69% of which are singletons, and roughly 13% rests with the top ten. This entry is derived from a study of cytotoxic CD8 clonotypes in ibrutinib-treated CLL. Across the whole study: Among the patients, around ten presented as relapsed/refractory and around 15 as treatment-naive; around 17 showed unmutated IGHV. Study findings and constraints: Clonality increased at ibrutinib response, then returned toward baseline at progression. Baseline-level clonality went beyond age-matched healthy donors and moved in step with circulating CD8+ T-cell counts.

The TCR was taken from a human donor with chronic lymphocytic leukemia. Sequenced here: PBMCs, sampled before ibrutinib treatment. This chain joins TRBV28 and TRBJ2-2; perhaps TRBD2 as D (5 bases). The CDR3 bases are TGTGCCAGCAACGGACTCAACACCGGGGAGCTGTTTTTT. Translating it yields CASNGLNTGELFF.